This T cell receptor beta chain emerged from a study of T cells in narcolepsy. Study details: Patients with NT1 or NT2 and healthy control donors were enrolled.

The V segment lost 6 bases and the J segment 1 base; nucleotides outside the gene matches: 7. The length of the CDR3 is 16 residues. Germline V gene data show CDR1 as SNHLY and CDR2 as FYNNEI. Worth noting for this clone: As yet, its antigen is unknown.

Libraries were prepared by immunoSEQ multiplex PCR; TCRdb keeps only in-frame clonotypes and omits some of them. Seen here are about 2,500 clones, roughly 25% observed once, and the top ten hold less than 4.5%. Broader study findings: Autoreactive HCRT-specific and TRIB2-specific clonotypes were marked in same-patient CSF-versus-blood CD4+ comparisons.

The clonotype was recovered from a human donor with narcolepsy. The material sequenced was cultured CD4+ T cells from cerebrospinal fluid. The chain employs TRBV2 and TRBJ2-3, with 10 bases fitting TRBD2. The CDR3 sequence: CASSALAGARTDTQYF. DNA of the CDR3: TGTGCCAGCAGCGCCCTAGCGGGGGCACGCACAGATACGCAGTATTTT.